Presented here are 11 T cell receptor beta chains from one specimen sequenced in a study of blood T cell repertoires in COVID-19. Clones were read by immunoSEQ multiplex PCR, and TCRdb kept only the in-frame ones, dropping some. This repertoire shows some 30,000 clones, 75% to 85% found once; its top ten account for 5.5% to 8.5%. Sequencing was done on a sample of peripheral blood. The receptors shown here come from a man aged 55 to 69 with active COVID-19.

This clone was seen a few times. The chain has TRBV2 and TRBJ2-6, with 12 nucleotides matching TRBD1. The trim removed 8 bases at V and 4 bases at J, leaving 6 bases unmatched. CDR1 and CDR2 from the germline V gene are SNHLY and FYNNEI. The CDR3 covers 16 residues. The CDR3 nucleotides are TGTGCCAGCGGGGGACAGGGGGCGCCCGGGGCCAACGTCCTGACTTTC. Its protein product is CASGGQGAPGANVLTF.

The chain is built from TRBV24-1 and TRBJ1-1, with unresolved D. The CDR3 runs to 13 residues. The germline V gene has CDR1 KGHDR and CDR2 SFDVKD. Trimming shortened V by 4 bases and J by 1 base, and 6 bases separated the two germline ends. The CDR3 spells CATSDPGNTEAFF. The CDR3 DNA sequence: TGTGCCACCAGTGACCCCGGGAACACTGAAGCTTTCTTT.

The chain couples TRBV5-4 to TRBJ2-6; 7 bases match TRBD2. The CDR3 is 15 residues long. Germline lookup yields CDR1 SGHNT and CDR2 YYREEE (reference sequence). The J segment lost 0 bases and the V segment lost 3 bases, leaving 0 bases of the junction unmatched. DNA for the CDR3: TGTGCCAGCAGCTGGGGGGGCTCTGGGGCCAACGTCCTGACTTTC. It translates to CASSWGGSGANVLTF.

The V and J genes are TRBV29-1 and TRBJ2-1; 7 bases agree with TRBD2. This CDR3 has 12 amino acids. The trim removed 6 bases at V and 9 bases at J, leaving 8 bases unmatched. CDR1 is SQVTM, CDR2 ANQGSEA, per germline. This CDR3 is CSVVASGREQFF. CDR3 nucleotide sequence: TGCAGCGTCGTAGCTAGCGGACGTGAGCAGTTCTTC.

V usage is TRBV6-6 and J usage is TRBJ2-2, with 7 positions matching TRBD2. The germline CDR1 and CDR2 sequences are MNHNY and SVGAGI (reference sequence). Losses at the gene ends were 5 bases for V and 0 bases for J; bases not matched to a gene: 9. This CDR3 region has 17 residues. This CDR3 is CASSRGLLPSNTGELFF. CDR3 nucleotide sequence: TGTGCCAGCAGTCGGGGACTATTACCTTCGAACACCGGGGAGCTGTTTTTT.

V usage is TRBV7-6 and J usage is TRBJ1-2, with D perhaps matching TRBD1 (6 bases). V lost 5 bases and J lost 6, with 10 bases in between. Germline-derived CDR1 and CDR2 are SGHVS and FNYEAQ. The CDR3 has 12 residues. CDR3 DNA: TGTGCCAGCAGCGGGGGCACAGATGGCTACACCTTC. It translates to CASSGGTDGYTF.

This clone occurred once. The V gene is TRBV7-2, the J gene TRBJ2-1; 11 bases match TRBD2. V was pared by 8 bases and J by 3 bases, with 6 bases of the junction left unmatched. The CDR3 runs to 15 residues. Germline V lookup: CDR1 SGHTA, CDR2 FQGNSA. The CDR3 bases are TGTGCCAGCCTCCCCGGGACTAGCGGCTACAATGAGCAGTTCTTC. Protein sequence: CASLPGTSGYNEQFF.

V is TRBV29-1 and J is TRBJ1-4; D perhaps matches TRBD1 (6 bases). Germline-derived CDR1 and CDR2 are SQVTM and ANQGSEA. Trimming left V 4 bases short and J 1 base short, with 16 bases between. CDR3 length: 16 amino acids. CDR3 loop: CSVVYPGEQTNEKLFF. In DNA form, the CDR3 reads TGCAGCGTTGTATATCCAGGGGAGCAAACTAATGAAAAACTGTTTTTT.

The gene calls are TRBV18 and TRBJ1-1, with a weak D call TRBD1 (5 bases). Deletions cut 2 bases from V and 0 bases from J, with 16 bases between. The CDR3 sequence is 17 residues long. CDR1 KGHSH and CDR2 LQKENI come from the germline V gene. This CDR3 is CASSPNLQAGVNTEAFF. In DNA, the CDR3 is TGTGCCAGCTCACCAAATTTACAAGCGGGGGTGAACACTGAAGCTTTCTTT. The whole variable domain, filled in from reference TRBV18 and TRBJ1-1, reads NAGVMQNPRHLVRRRGQEARLRCSPMKGHSHVYWYRQLPEEGLKFMVYLQKENIIDESGMPKERFSAEFPKEGPSILRIQQVVRGDSAAYFCASSPNLQAGVNTEAFFGQGTRLTVV.

The chain joins TRBV5-6 to TRBJ1-1, with 7 bases fitting TRBD1. Germline values: CDR1 SGHDT, CDR2 YYEEEE. The CDR3 is made up of 15 amino acids. V dropped 2 bases and J dropped 1; count of bases not matched to a gene: 5. CDR3 region: CASSFYRDRNTEAFF. In DNA form, the CDR3 reads TGTGCCAGCAGCTTTTACCGGGACAGGAACACTGAAGCTTTCTTT.

This chain uses TRBV6-5 with TRBJ2-7, with D perhaps matching TRBD2 (5 bases). CDR3 length: 13 amino acids. Germline V gives CDR1 MNHEY, CDR2 SVGAGI. Trimming removed 6 bases at V and 0 bases at J, with 9 bases between. The CDR3 loop is CASSPGISYEQYF. In DNA, the CDR3 is TGTGCCAGCAGCCCCGGGATCTCCTACGAGCAGTACTTC.